This paragraph reports one T cell receptor beta chain. Its target is not known. The sample comes from a study of T cell clonotyping in hematopoietic cell transplantation. General study points: Without cell sorting, CD4 versus CD8 contributions remain unresolved.

This CDR3 region has 14 residues. V lost 6 bases, J lost 0 bases, and 9 bases lay in between. Germline values: CDR1 MNHEY, CDR2 SVGAGI. The time point was: recipient sample about 28 days before transplant, after cytoreduction. Samples: about 28 days before transplant, then days 30, 100 and 180 after. Repertoires were generated with immunoSEQ multiplex PCR, while TCRdb's copy carries only in-frame clones and drops some. The sample holds tens of thousands of clones; almost 97% are singletons and the top ten take around 1.7%. The specimen comprised peripheral blood mononuclear cells, sampled before stem cell transplant. The receptor's source is a woman in her forties or fifties with acute myeloid leukemia. Some clones in this sample may be carry-over from other donors' samples. The chain links TRBV6-5 to TRBJ1-5, with D hard to call. The CDR3 sequence is CASSRSNSNQPQHF. CDR3 nucleotide sequence: TGTGCCAGCAGCCGGTCGAATAGCAATCAGCCCCAGCATTTT.